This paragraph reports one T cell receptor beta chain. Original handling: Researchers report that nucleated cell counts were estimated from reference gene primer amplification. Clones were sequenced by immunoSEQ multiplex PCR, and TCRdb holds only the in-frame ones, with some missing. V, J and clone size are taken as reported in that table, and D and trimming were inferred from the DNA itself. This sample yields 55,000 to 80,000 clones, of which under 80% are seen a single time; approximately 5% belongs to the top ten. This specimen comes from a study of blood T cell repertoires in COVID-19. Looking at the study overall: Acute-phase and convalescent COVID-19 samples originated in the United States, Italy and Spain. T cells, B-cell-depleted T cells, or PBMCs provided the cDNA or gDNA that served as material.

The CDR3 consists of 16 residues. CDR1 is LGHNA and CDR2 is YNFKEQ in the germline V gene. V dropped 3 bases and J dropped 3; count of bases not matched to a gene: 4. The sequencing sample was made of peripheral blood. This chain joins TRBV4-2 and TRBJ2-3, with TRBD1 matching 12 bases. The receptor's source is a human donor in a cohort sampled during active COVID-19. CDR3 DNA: TGTGCCAGCAGCCAGGGACAGGGGGCGCGTACAGATACGCAGTATTTT. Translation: CASSQGQGARTDTQYF.